The clone carrying this T cell receptor beta chain was seen a handful of times. In the source study's methods: It was from reference gene primer amplification that nucleated cell counts were estimated. Only in-frame clones appear in the TCRdb table, and some are missing; sequencing was by immunoSEQ multiplex PCR. That table supplies the V and J calls and clone size; D and trimming were determined from the DNA. Among around 620,000 clones listed, approximately 90% were seen once. This entry is derived from a study of blood T cell repertoires in COVID-19. As for the study in general: Samples came from the United States, Italy and Spain, spanning acute and convalescent COVID-19.

The CDR3 extends over 20 amino acids. V lost 5 bases to trimming and J lost 0 bases; unmatched junction nucleotides: 17. The germline CDR1 and CDR2 sequences are SGHNT and YENEEA. The TCR comes from a woman under 30 with acute or convalescent COVID-19. The chain carries TRBV11-3 and TRBJ2-4; 9 bases map to TRBD1. Sequencing input: peripheral blood. CDR3 DNA: TGTGCCAGCAGCCCTGGAACCGGGACAGGGCTACCCCTAGCCAAAAACATTCAGTACTTC. Encoded protein: CASSPGTGTGLPLAKNIQYF.